The clone carrying this T cell receptor beta chain was counted ten times or more. This entry is derived from a study of patients and donors after allogeneic stem cell transplantation. TCRdb re-called the RT-PCR reads through MiXCR, storing one row per CDR3 protein. The table includes 2,500 or so distinct CDR3 sequences, less than 5% detected once. The CDR3 contains 15 residues. The germline gives CDR1 DFQATT, CDR2 SNEGSKA (reference sequence). V lost 3 bases, J lost 5 bases, and 10 bases stayed unmatched. This chain connects TRBV20-1 to TRBJ2-5, with 9 bases fitting TRBD1. The clonotype was recovered from a human donor who was either an allogeneic HSCT recipient or a stem cell or donor lymphocyte infusion donor (not recorded which). It is not recorded whose cells these are; they may come from a transplant donor. The sequencing input was blood, either unsorted or a sorted T cell fraction (not recorded which). CDR3 nucleotides: TGCAGTGCTAGGTCGGGGACAGGGTTCGTCGAGACCCAGTACTTC. Residues: CSARSGTGFVETQYF.